This paragraph covers one TCR beta chain sequence. Additional DNA sequences in this sample encode the identical CDR3. Trimming took 0 bases from V and 5 from J, leaving 13 bases between them. The CDR3 runs to 14 residues. Per germline, CDR1 GTSNPN and CDR2 SVGIG (reference sequence). The sample comes from a study of immune evolution from preneoplasia to lung adenocarcinoma. Here immunoSEQ multiplex PCR was the method, and the copy in TCRdb shows in-frame clones only, minus some. The sample includes just under 10,000 clones, about three quarters seen only once; the top ten take roughly 4.5%. The chain joins TRBV30 to TRBJ1-2, with a possible D match to TRBD1 (6 bases). Sequenced sample: FFPE minimally invasive lung adenocarcinoma tissue. The receptor comes from a person between 65 and 80 years old with lung adenocarcinoma. Some clones in this sample may be carry-over from other donors' samples. CDR3 protein: CAWSVQGQGYGYTF. The CDR3, as DNA: TGTGCCTGGAGTGTACAGGGCCAAGGGTATGGCTACACCTTC.